This T cell receptor (beta chain) was profiled in a study of CD8+ T cells in alopecia areata. Per the germline V gene, CDR1 is SGHAT and CDR2 is FQNNGV. After removal of 5 bases from V and 5 bases from J, the junction contained 18 bases not matched to a gene. CDR3 length: 17 residues. Treatment described: oral pan-JAK inhibitor, 5-10 mg twice daily. The sequencing template was cDNA reverse transcribed from extracted RNA. Clones were sequenced by immunoSEQ multiplex PCR, and TCRdb holds only the in-frame ones, with some missing. This table holds about 200,000 clones, approximately 67% found once. Specimen: CD4+ T cells sorted from blood, collected around week 47, from a patient treated with tofacitinib. This receptor was identified in a human donor with alopecia areata. V gene TRBV11-2 combines with J gene TRBJ2-7; TRBD1 aligns across 7 bases. CDR3 region: CASSPFSGTGVRNEQYF. CDR3 DNA sequence: TGTGCCAGCAGCCCATTTAGTGGTACAGGGGTGCGGAACGAGCAGTACTTC.